This T cell receptor (beta chain) was identified in a study of identifying expanded T cells in peripheral blood. The study, taken as a whole, reports: Clone count variance between approximately 2-week samples rose with total template count. Over around two and four weeks, about 15 and 19 clones changed, versus around 1.3 between replicates.

Collection occurred without any documented infections or immune events in donors. Germline CDR1 and CDR2: GTSNPN and SVGIG (reference sequence). V gave up 4 bases and J gave up 9 bases, with 22 bases separating them. The CDR3 length is 14 residues. Using immunoSEQ multiplex PCR, the repertoire was profiled, and TCRdb retains in-frame clones only, with some absent. The table has about 100,000 clones, roughly 87% seen once. Points on this clone: What it recognizes is unknown.

This chain joins TRBV30 and TRBJ2-7; the D gene could be TRBD1 or TRBD2 (5 bases each). The specimen was blood. The clonotype originates from a person aged 18 to 70 in good health. Written as DNA, the CDR3 is TGTGCCTGGAATTTGGGATACGGGGAGCAGGGGCAGTACTTC. Translated, it gives CAWNLGYGEQGQYF.